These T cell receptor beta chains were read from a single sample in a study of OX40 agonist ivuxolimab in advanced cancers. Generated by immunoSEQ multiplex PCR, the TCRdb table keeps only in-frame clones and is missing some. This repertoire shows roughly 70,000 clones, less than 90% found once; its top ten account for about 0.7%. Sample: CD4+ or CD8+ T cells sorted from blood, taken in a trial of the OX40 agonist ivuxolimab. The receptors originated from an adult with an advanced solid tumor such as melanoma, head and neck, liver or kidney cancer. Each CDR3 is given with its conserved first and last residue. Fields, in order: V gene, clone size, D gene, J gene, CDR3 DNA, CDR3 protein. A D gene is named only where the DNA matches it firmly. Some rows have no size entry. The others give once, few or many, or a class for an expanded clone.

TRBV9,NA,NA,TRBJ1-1,TGTGCCAGCAGCCCCAGTCGGGGGCCCCTTTATTATGTCACTGAAGCTTTCTTT,CASSPSRGPLYYVTEAFF
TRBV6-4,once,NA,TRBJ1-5,TGTGCCAGCAGTGGGGAGGCGGGTCAGCCCCAGCATTTT,CASSGEAGQPQHF
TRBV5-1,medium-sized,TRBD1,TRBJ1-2,TGCGCCAGCAGTCCGCGGGACAGGTCCTATGGCTACACCTTC,CASSPRDRSYGYTF
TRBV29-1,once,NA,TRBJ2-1,TGCAGCGTGGGCAAAGGTCCAGGGGCAAATGAGCAGTTCTTC,CSVGKGPGANEQFF
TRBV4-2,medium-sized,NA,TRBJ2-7,TGTGCCAGCAGCCAGGGGGTGGGGGGATGGAAGGCCTACGAGCAGTACTTC,CASSQGVGGWKAYEQYF
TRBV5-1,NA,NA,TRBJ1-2,TGCGCCAGCAGCTTCGACAGCTACTATGGCTACACCTTC,CASSFDSYYGYTF
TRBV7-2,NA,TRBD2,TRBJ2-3,TGTGCCAGCAGCTTACTAGCGGGAGCCACAGATACGCAGTATTTT,CASSLLAGATDTQYF
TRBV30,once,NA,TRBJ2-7,TGTGCCTGGAGTAATTGGCAAATGGGCTACGAGCAGTACTTC,CAWSNWQMGYEQYF
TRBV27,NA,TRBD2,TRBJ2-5,TGTGCCAGCAGTCCGATAGCGGGAGGAAAAGAGACCCAGTACTTC,CASSPIAGGKETQYF
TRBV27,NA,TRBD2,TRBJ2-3,TGTGCCAGCAGTTCTTCAGCGGGAGCCACAGATACGCAGTATTTT,CASSSSAGATDTQYF
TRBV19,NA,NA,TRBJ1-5,TGTGCCAGTAGTCCCAGGGCGGTGGCCGGCAATCAGCCCCAGCATTTT,CASSPRAVAGNQPQHF
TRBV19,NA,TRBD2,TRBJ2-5,TGTGCCAGTAGTATAGGCGGGAGTTTGGGCCAAGAGACCCAGTACTTC,CASSIGGSLGQETQYF
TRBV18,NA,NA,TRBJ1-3,TGTGCCAGCTCACCGGGGCCTATGGTTGGAAACACCATATATTTT,CASSPGPMVGNTIYF
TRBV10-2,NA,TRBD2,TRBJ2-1,TGCGCCAGCAGTGAACTGAGCGGGGGGCTCGGAGAGCAGTTCTTC,CASSELSGGLGEQFF
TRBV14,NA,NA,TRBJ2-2,TGTGCCAGCAGCCAAGACAGGGTCGGGGAGCTGTTTTTT,CASSQDRVGELFF
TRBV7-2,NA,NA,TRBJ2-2,TGTGCCAGCAGCTCCGCGGGTGGGTTCGGGGAGCTGTTTTTT,CASSSAGGFGELFF
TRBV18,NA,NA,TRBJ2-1,TGTGCCAGCTCCCCCCCAGGGGTCGGGAGGATCTACAATGAGCAGTTCTTC,CASSPPGVGRIYNEQFF
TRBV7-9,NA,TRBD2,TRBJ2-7,TGTGCCAGCAGCTTAGCGGGAGGGCCGGGAGAGCAGTACTTC,CASSLAGGPGEQYF
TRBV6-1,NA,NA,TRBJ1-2,TGTGCCAGCGAGGCGGGGGGCCTCTCACCGGATGGCTACACCTTC,CASEAGGLSPDGYTF
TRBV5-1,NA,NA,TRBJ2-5,TGCGCCAGCAGCCAGGAGGGAGAGACCCAGTACTTC,CASSQEGETQYF
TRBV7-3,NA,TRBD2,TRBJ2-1,TGTGCCAGCAGTAGAATAGCGGGGTCCTACAATGAGCAGTTCTTC,CASSRIAGSYNEQFF
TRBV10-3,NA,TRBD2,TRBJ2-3,TGTGCCATCAGTGCACTAGCGGGGGACACAGATACGCAGTATTTT,CAISALAGDTDTQYF
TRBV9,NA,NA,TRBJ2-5,TGTGCCAGCAGCGTAGGGACCGCCCCAAGGGAGACCCAGTACTTC,CASSVGTAPRETQYF
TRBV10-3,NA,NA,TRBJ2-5,TGTGCCATCAGTTGGACGGCTCAAGAGACCCAGTACTTC,CAISWTAQETQYF
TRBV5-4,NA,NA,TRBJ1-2,TGTGCCAGCAGCTTGGTGCGGGGTTCCGGCTACACCTTC,CASSLVRGSGYTF
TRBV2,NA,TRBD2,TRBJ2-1,TGTGCCAGCATTATTGATAGCGGGAGGGCATACAATGAGCAGTTCTTC,CASIIDSGRAYNEQFF
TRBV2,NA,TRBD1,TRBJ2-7,TGTGCCAGCAGGGGGACAGGGGGTTCCTACGAGCAGTACTTC,CASRGTGGSYEQYF
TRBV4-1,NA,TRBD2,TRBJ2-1,TGCGCCAGCAGCCCCACGCCCGCGGGAGGTATATACAATGAGCAGTTCTTC,CASSPTPAGGIYNEQFF
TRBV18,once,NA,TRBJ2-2,TGTGCCAGCTCTCTACAAGGGGAGACCGGGGAGCTGTTTTTT,CASSLQGETGELFF
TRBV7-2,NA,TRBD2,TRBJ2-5,TGTGCCAGCAGCCCGGGGACTAGCGGGCGGGAGACCCAGTACTTC,CASSPGTSGRETQYF
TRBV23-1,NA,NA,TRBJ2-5,TGCGCCAGCAGTCAATCAAGGGCAGGGAACTACCAAGAGACCCAGTACTTC,CASSQSRAGNYQETQYF
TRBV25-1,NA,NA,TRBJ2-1,TGTGCCAGCAGTAAATTAGCGTTCAATGAGCAGTTCTTC,CASSKLAFNEQFF
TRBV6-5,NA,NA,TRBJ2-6,TGTGCCAGCAGGCGACAAGCCACTGGGGCCAACGTCCTGACTTTC,CASRRQATGANVLTF
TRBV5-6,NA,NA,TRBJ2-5,TGTGCCAGCAGCTTGGAAACCGGCAGTGGGACCCAGTACTTC,CASSLETGSGTQYF
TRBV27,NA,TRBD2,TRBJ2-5,TGTGCCAGCAGCCCAATCACAGCGGGACAAGAGACCCAGTACTTC,CASSPITAGQETQYF
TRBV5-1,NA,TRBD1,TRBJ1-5,TGCGCCAGCAGCTCAGGGACAGGAAGAGCCCAGCATTTT,CASSSGTGRAQHF
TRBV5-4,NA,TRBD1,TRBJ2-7,TGTGCCAGCAGCAAGGACAGGGGTACCTACGAGCAGTACTTC,CASSKDRGTYEQYF
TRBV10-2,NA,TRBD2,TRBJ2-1,TGCGCCAGCAGTGTTAGCGGGAGGGCCGGTGAGCAGTTCTTC,CASSVSGRAGEQFF
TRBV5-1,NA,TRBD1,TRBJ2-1,TGCGCCAGCAGCTCAGACAGGGTGATAGGTTTTAAGGATGAGCAGTTCTTC,CASSSDRVIGFKDEQFF
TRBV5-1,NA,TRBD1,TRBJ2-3,TGCGCCAGCAGCTTGACACCGGGACAGGGGACCTCAGATACGCAGTATTTT,CASSLTPGQGTSDTQYF
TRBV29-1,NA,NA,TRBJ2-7,TGCAGCGTTGAAAACGGTGAGAGGGTAGACTTC,CSVENGERVDF
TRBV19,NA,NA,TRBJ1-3,TGTGCCAGTAGTCCATCCTGGACGGGAAACACCATATATTTT,CASSPSWTGNTIYF
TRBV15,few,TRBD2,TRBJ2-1,TGTGCCACCAGCAGAGGGGTTGGCGGGAGTGGCGGGTCTGGAAGGATAAATGAGCAGTTCTTC,CATSRGVGGSGGSGRINEQFF
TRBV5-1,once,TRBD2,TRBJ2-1,TGCGCCAGCAGCCCCTGGACTAGCGAAAATGAGCAGTTCTTC,CASSPWTSENEQFF